This T cell receptor beta chain was profiled in a study of shared clonotypes between healthy human individuals. Produced via immunoSEQ multiplex PCR; TCRdb's table is partial and in-frame only. In the table there are about 1 million clones, around three quarters of which are singletons. After removal of 0 bases from V and 4 bases from J, the junction contained 6 bases not matched to a gene. CDR1 LGHNT and CDR2 FRNRAP come from the germline V gene. The CDR3 is made up of 16 amino acids. Study-level results: It was expected that sequencing depth would affect clonotype sharing among donors. A handful of donors showed sharing of around 5% of naive CD4 clonotypes.

About this clone itself: Its antigen remains unidentified.

The sequenced sample consisted of memory CD4+ T cells from PBMCs. Indicated subset: CD45RA-negative fraction. This TCR derives from a young man in good health. Some clones in this sample may be carry-over from other donors' samples. The rearrangement uses TRBV12-5 and TRBJ1-1; 9 bases fit TRBD1. This chain's CDR3 is CASGLVLGTGSTEAFF. In DNA form, the CDR3 reads TGTGCTAGTGGTTTGGTACTAGGGACAGGGAGCACTGAAGCTTTCTTT. Looking up the rest from reference TRBV12-5 and TRBJ1-1 gives the full variable domain: DARVTQTPRHKVTEMGQEVTMRCQPILGHNTVFWYRQTMMQGLELLAYFRNRAPLDDSGMPKDRFSAEMPDATLATLKIQPSEPRDSAVYFCASGLVLGTGSTEAFFGQGTRLTVV.